The clone carrying this TCR beta chain showed up just a few times. No antigen is known for it. The data are from a study of cytomegalovirus exposure and HLA in healthy donors. V shed 3 bases, J shed 2 bases, and the junction held 7 bases outside the gene matches. Germline V gives CDR1 MNHNY, CDR2 SVGAGI (reference sequence). This CDR3 is 16 amino acids long. Primers for the PCR totalled 60 Vbeta and 13 Jbeta. The repertoire was sequenced with immunoSEQ multiplex PCR; TCRdb's copy has only in-frame clones and lacks some. The data show some 100,000 clones, with about 76% seen just once and 12% held by the top ten. Overall study results and limits: In a later analysis, CMV-associated beta chains were mostly HLA-associated, it appeared.

The source is a woman between 40 and 50 years old in good health and CMV-seropositive. V is TRBV6-6 and J is TRBJ2-7, with 10 bases matching TRBD1. Sample: PBMCs. The CDR3 loop is CASSYRTGGSTYEQYF. The CDR3 region has the DNA TGTGCCAGCAGTTATCGGACAGGGGGAAGCACCTACGAGCAGTACTTC.